Listed below are T cell receptor beta chains from one sample, sequenced in a study of cytomegalovirus exposure and HLA in healthy donors. TCRdb keeps only in-frame clones here, not all; method: immunoSEQ multiplex PCR. Of 150,000 to 200,000 clones in the sample, 70% to 85% are singletons; the top ten hold 1.5% to 2%. Material: PBMCs. The receptors originated from a woman aged 25 to 39 in good health and CMV-seronegative. CDR3s include the opening cysteine and the closing phenylalanine or tryptophan. D genes are given only for firm matches. Where a row states a size, it is once, few, many or the class of an expanded clone; other rows omit it.

-	TRBD1	TRBV9	TRBJ1-2	CASSVGTGGDYGYTF	TGTGCCAGCAGCGTAGGAACAGGGGGTGACTATGGCTACACCTTC
-	-	TRBV27	TRBJ2-3	CASSTLRGGSTDTQYF	TGTGCCAGCAGTACCCTTCGCGGGGGCAGCACAGATACGCAGTATTTT
-	-	TRBV27	TRBJ2-7	CASSSQIRDYEQYF	TGTGCCAGCAGTTCCCAAATCCGGGACTACGAGCAGTACTTC
-	TRBD1	TRBV25-1	TRBJ2-5	CASSEYKGTDQETQYF	TGTGCCAGCAGTGAATATAAGGGGACAGACCAAGAGACCCAGTACTTC
few	-	TRBV7-3	TRBJ2-3	CASSLGESTDTQYF	TGTGCCAGCAGCTTAGGGGAGAGCACAGATACGCAGTATTTT
-	TRBD1	TRBV9	TRBJ1-3	CASSVGGTGFSGNTIYF	TGTGCCAGCAGCGTAGGTGGGACAGGGTTCTCTGGAAACACCATATATTTT
-	-	TRBV27	TRBJ2-7	CASSLYKRTASYEQYF	TGTGCCAGCAGTTTATACAAAAGGACAGCTTCCTACGAGCAGTACTTC
once	-	TRBV19	TRBJ2-7	CASSIQGATYEQYF	TGTGCCAGTAGTATTCAAGGAGCAACCTACGAGCAGTACTTC
-	TRBD1	TRBV5-1	TRBJ1-1	CASSFWLGTDEAFF	TGCGCCAGCAGCTTCTGGTTGGGGACAGATGAAGCTTTCTTT
few	-	TRBV5-1	TRBJ1-1	CASSLDAGITEAFF	TGCGCCAGCAGCTTGGATGCAGGAATTACTGAAGCTTTCTTT
-	TRBD2	TRBV19	TRBJ2-7	CASSKGLAGSYEQYF	TGTGCCAGTAGTAAAGGACTAGCGGGGTCCTACGAGCAGTACTTC
-	TRBD2	TRBV5-4	TRBJ2-7	CASSFSGATYEQYF	TGTGCCAGCAGCTTCAGCGGGGCTACCTACGAGCAGTACTTC
-	-	TRBV27	TRBJ1-1	CASSRTQRGTEAFF	TGTGCCAGCAGTCGGACCCAGCGGGGCACTGAAGCTTTCTTT
-	-	TRBV29-1	TRBJ1-2	CSASSRGNYGYTF	TGCAGCGCTTCTTCCAGGGGTAACTATGGCTACACCTTC
-	TRBD2	TRBV28	TRBJ2-7	CASIGTSGPYEQYF	TGTGCCAGCATAGGGACTAGCGGGCCCTACGAGCAGTACTTC
once	-	TRBV7-2	TRBJ2-6	CASSLFGPLSGANVLTF	TGTGCCAGCAGCTTATTTGGGCCGCTCTCTGGGGCCAACGTCCTGACTTTC
-	TRBD2	TRBV4-1	TRBJ2-3	CASSRTAGFTDTQYF	TGCGCCAGCAGCCGTACAGCGGGGTTCACAGATACGCAGTATTTT
few	-	TRBV29-1	TRBJ2-5	CSVVAGGETQYF	TGCAGCGTTGTTGCTGGGGGGGAGACCCAGTACTTC
-	-	TRBV5-1	TRBJ2-3	CASSLEDTDTQYF	TGCGCCAGCAGCTTAGAGGACACAGATACGCAGTATTTT
-	-	TRBV7-2	TRBJ1-1	CASSLNGQTEAFF	TGTGCCAGCAGCTTAAACGGACAGACTGAAGCTTTCTTT
-	-	TRBV9	TRBJ2-3	CASSLVGGTSTDTQYF	TGTGCCAGCAGCCTGGTCGGGGGAACTAGCACAGATACGCAGTATTTT
-	TRBD1	TRBV2	TRBJ2-4	CASSPDRGPMKNIQYF	TGTGCCAGCAGCCCCGACAGGGGCCCGATGAAAAACATTCAGTACTTC
few	TRBD2	TRBV28	TRBJ2-5	CASSAPGTSGSQETQYF	TGTGCCAGCAGCGCTCCCGGGACTAGCGGATCCCAAGAGACCCAGTACTTC
-	TRBD2	TRBV2	TRBJ2-2	CASRDYSGRANTGELFF	TGTGCCAGCAGGGACTATAGCGGGAGGGCGAACACCGGGGAGCTGTTTTTT
-	-	TRBV13	TRBJ2-1	CASSPNWDWTNEQFF	TGTGCCAGCAGCCCAAACTGGGACTGGACAAATGAGCAGTTCTTC
once	-	TRBV27	TRBJ1-3	CASSLFPPSAGNTIYF	TGTGCCAGCAGTTTATTCCCCCCTAGTGCTGGAAACACCATATATTTT
-	-	TRBV11-2	TRBJ1-4	CASSLIGGRTNEKLFF	TGTGCCAGCAGCTTGATAGGAGGGCGTACTAATGAAAAACTGTTTTTT
-	-	TRBV27	TRBJ1-2	CASSLSRGSGYTF	TGTGCCAGCAGTTTATCGCGGGGGAGTGGCTACACCTTC
once	TRBD2	TRBV5-1	TRBJ2-3	CASSRVAGSGDTQYF	TGCGCCAGCAGCCGAGTAGCGGGATCTGGAGATACGCAGTATTTT
-	-	TRBV7-9	TRBJ2-2	CASSLAQMNTGELFF	TGTGCCAGCAGCTTAGCCCAGATGAACACCGGGGAGCTGTTTTTT
few	TRBD2	TRBV2	TRBJ2-3	CASRVSRETSGGTQYF	TGTGCCAGCAGAGTCTCGCGGGAGACCTCTGGGGGTACGCAGTATTTT
-	TRBD1	TRBV19	TRBJ1-4	CASSTDRGQVNEKLFF	TGTGCCAGTAGTACCGACAGGGGGCAGGTTAATGAAAAACTGTTTTTT
-	-	TRBV4-2	TRBJ1-2	CASSQDTRNYTF	TGTGCCAGCAGCCAAGACACGCGGAACTACACCTTC
-	-	TRBV5-1	TRBJ2-2	CASSGTGGPGELFF	TGCGCCAGCAGCGGGACGGGGGGCCCCGGGGAGCTGTTTTTT
once	-	TRBV27	TRBJ1-6	CASSYRGRTSPLHF	TGTGCCAGCAGTTATAGGGGTAGGACTTCACCCCTCCACTTT
-	TRBD2	TRBV7-2	TRBJ2-2	CAGRHELAGATGELFF	TGTGCCGGCCGCCATGAGCTAGCGGGAGCCACCGGGGAGCTGTTTTTT
-	-	TRBV29-1	TRBJ2-3	CSVDRETTDTQYF	TGCAGCGTTGACCGGGAGACCACAGATACGCAGTATTTT
few	-	TRBV6-1	TRBJ2-2	CASTRGTGELFF	TGTGCCAGCACCAGGGGAACCGGGGAGCTGTTTTTT
-	-	TRBV29-1	TRBJ2-5	CSARRDPEVGSQYF	TGCAGCGCCCGGCGGGACCCGGAGGTAGGGTCCCAGTACTTC
-	-	TRBV2	TRBJ2-7	CASSVRGIVRHEQYF	TGTGCCAGCAGTGTTCGAGGGATCGTTCGGCACGAGCAGTACTTC
once	-	TRBV10-3	TRBJ1-2	CAISESAGGVYGYPF	TGTGCCATCAGTGAGTCGGCTGGGGGCGTCTATGGCTACCCCTTC
-	-	TRBV7-8	TRBJ1-2	CASSPAAGGFNYGYTF	TGTGCCAGCAGTCCGGCGGCGGGCGGATTCAACTATGGCTACACCTTC
-	TRBD2	TRBV5-1	TRBJ2-1	CASSPTFLAGAFNEQFF	TGCGCCAGCAGCCCCACCTTTCTAGCGGGAGCTTTTAATGAGCAGTTCTTC
-	-	TRBV5-1	TRBJ2-7	CASSLADSISFISEQYF	TGCGCCAGCAGCTTGGCCGATAGTATCTCCTTTATTAGCGAGCAGTACTTC
-	-	TRBV11-2	TRBJ1-4	CASSLTLPSSEKLFF	TGTGCCAGCAGCTTGACTTTGCCCTCCAGCGAAAAACTGTTTTTT
once	-	TRBV30	TRBJ2-7	CASNHRTNEQYF	TGTGCCTCGAACCATAGGACAAACGAGCAGTACTTC
-	TRBD2	TRBV5-1	TRBJ2-1	CASSLGTSGSYNEQFF	TGCGCCAGCAGTTTGGGGACTAGCGGGAGCTACAATGAGCAGTTCTTC
-	-	TRBV25-1	TRBJ2-1	CASSGGVKANNEQFF	TGTGCCAGCAGTGGCGGAGTGAAGGCTAACAATGAGCAGTTCTTC